The rows below give T cell receptor beta chains drawn from one sample of a study of T-cell memory formation after mild COVID-19. MiXCR, run by TCRdb on the 5' RACE reads, gives a single entry per CDR3 protein. The sample yields about 350,000 distinct CDR3 sequences, 25% to 30% seen once. Specimen: PBMCs or a T cell subset sorted from them (not recorded which). The receptors here all came from an adult woman who had mild COVID-19 (a few samples of this study predate the infection). Cell type and time point are not known. The CDR3 runs from the conserved cysteine through the conserved F or W. The D gene is left open where the match is weak. Clone size appears in some rows only: once, few, many, or a class for an expanded clone.

CSADGLAGVGKTQYF	TGCAGTGCTGATGGACTAGCGGGAGTTGGGAAGACCCAGTACTTC	15	TRBD2	TRBV20-1	few	TRBJ2-5
CSVEAWDREDRKLFF	TGCAGCGTTGAAGCCTGGGACAGGGAAGACAGAAAACTGTTTTTT	15	TRBD1	TRBV29-1	few	TRBJ1-4
CASSEALAGPRSYEQYF	TGTGCCAGCAGTGAAGCGCTTGCAGGGCCTAGGTCCTACGAGCAGTACTTC	17	NA	TRBV2	many	TRBJ2-7
CSARGTGTGPTGELFF	TGCAGTGCTAGAGGGACCGGGACAGGGCCCACCGGGGAGCTGTTTTTT	16	TRBD1	TRBV20-1	NA	TRBJ2-2
CASSSQGPAGYYEQYF	TGTGCCAGCAGCTCACAGGGTCCAGCGGGGTACTACGAGCAGTACTTC	16	NA	TRBV7-9	NA	TRBJ2-7
CASSSSGTAGNTIYF	TGTGCCAGCAGTTCCTCAGGGACAGCTGGAAACACCATATATTTT	15	TRBD1	TRBV12-3/TRBV12-4	NA	TRBJ1-3
CSAKDQYF	TGCAGTGCTAAGGACCAGTACTTC	8	NA	TRBV20-1	NA	TRBJ2-5
CASSLWRGDTQYF	TGTGCCAGCAGTTTATGGCGGGGAGATACGCAGTATTTT	13	NA	TRBV12-3/TRBV12-4	NA	TRBJ2-3
CASSPSSGSYEQYF	TGTGCCAGCTCACCATCTAGCGGGAGCTACGAGCAGTACTTC	14	TRBD2	TRBV18	many	TRBJ2-7
CATPRYTF	TGTGCCACTCCGCGCTACACCTTC	8	NA	TRBV24-1	NA	TRBJ1-2
CASSEEGAGTYNEQFF	TGTGCCAGCAGTGAAGAGGGGGCCGGAACCTACAATGAGCAGTTCTTC	16	TRBD1	TRBV2	NA	TRBJ2-1
CASSQSRGMVQTGELFF	TGCGCCAGCAGCCAAAGCAGGGGCATGGTGCAAACCGGGGAGCTGTTTTTT	17	NA	TRBV4-3	few	TRBJ2-2
CATSDRTDLAGGLRNEQFF	TGTGCCACCAGTGATAGGACAGATCTAGCGGGAGGGCTCAGGAATGAGCAGTTCTTC	19	TRBD2	TRBV24-1	few	TRBJ2-1
CAAGLAHTDTQYF	TGTGCCGCGGGACTAGCTCACACAGATACGCAGTATTTT	13	TRBD2	TRBV19	NA	TRBJ2-3
CASSVGDRSSYGYTF	TGTGCCAGCAGCGTAGGGGACAGGTCTTCCTATGGCTACACCTTC	15	TRBD1	TRBV9	NA	TRBJ1-2
CASSLVRDNEQFF	TGCGCCAGCAGCTTGGTCCGGGACAATGAGCAGTTCTTC	13	NA	TRBV5-1	NA	TRBJ2-1
CSVESLGAYEQYF	TGCAGCGTTGAGTCCCTTGGAGCTTACGAGCAGTACTTC	13	NA	TRBV29-1	NA	TRBJ2-7
CASRFGSSYEQYF	TGTGCCAGCAGATTCGGGAGTTCCTACGAGCAGTACTTC	13	NA	TRBV27	NA	TRBJ2-7
CASSFSGTVYEQYF	TGTGCCAGCAGTTTTTCCGGGACAGTTTACGAGCAGTACTTC	14	TRBD1	TRBV27	NA	TRBJ2-7
CASSDLGHGTEAFF	TGTGCCAGCAGTGATCTGGGGCACGGCACTGAAGCTTTCTTT	14	NA	TRBV6-1	few	TRBJ1-1
CASSPRTAGYTEAFF	TGTGCCAGCAGCCCACGAACGGCGGGTTACACTGAAGCTTTCTTT	15	NA	TRBV7-6	NA	TRBJ1-1
CATSDLGGPNEQFF	TGTGCCACCAGTGATTTAGGGGGGCCCAATGAGCAGTTCTTC	14	NA	TRBV24-1	NA	TRBJ2-1
CASSPGQLSSGANVLTF	TGTGCCAGCTCTCCTGGACAACTGAGCTCTGGGGCCAACGTCCTGACTTTC	17	NA	TRBV18	few	TRBJ2-6
CASRWDMNTEAFF	TGTGCCAGCCGATGGGATATGAACACTGAAGCTTTCTTT	13	NA	TRBV6-5	NA	TRBJ1-1
CASSPHRGGTEAFF	TGTGCCAGCAGTCCCCACAGGGGCGGCACTGAAGCTTTCTTT	14	TRBD1	TRBV12-3/TRBV12-4	few	TRBJ1-1
CASRDGANVLTF	TGTGCCAGCAGGGATGGGGCCAACGTCCTGACTTTC	12	NA	TRBV9	NA	TRBJ2-6
CASSGTGSIMNTEAFF	TGTGCCAGCTCAGGCACCGGGTCGATAATGAACACTGAAGCTTTCTTT	16	NA	TRBV18	few	TRBJ1-1
CAISETGGMSEAFF	TGTGCCATCAGTGAAACAGGGGGCATGAGTGAAGCTTTCTTT	14	TRBD1	TRBV10-3	NA	TRBJ1-1
CASSKDRQDPYEQYF	TGTGCCAGCAGCAAAGATAGGCAGGATCCCTACGAGCAGTACTTC	15	NA	TRBV21-1	few	TRBJ2-7
CASSQDWEFYEQYF	TGCGCCAGCAGCCAAGATTGGGAGTTCTACGAGCAGTACTTC	14	NA	TRBV4-1	NA	TRBJ2-7
CASSPQGSSYEQYF	TGTGCCAGCTCGCCCCAGGGGTCCTCCTACGAGCAGTACTTC	14	NA	TRBV18	many	TRBJ2-7
CASSIGGGGLQETQYF	TGCGCCAGCAGCATTGGAGGGGGGGGTCTCCAAGAGACCCAGTACTTC	16	NA	TRBV5-1	NA	TRBJ2-5
CASSLDGNLLGYGYTF	TGTGCCAGCAGCCTCGATGGGAACCTTCTCGGCTATGGCTACACCTTC	16	NA	TRBV4-2	few	TRBJ1-2
CASSDGRVGDTDTQYF	TGTGCCAGCAGTGACGGTAGGGTGGGCGACACAGATACGCAGTATTTT	16	NA	TRBV2	few	TRBJ2-3
CASSFFAGNTEAFF	TGTGCCAGCAGCTTCTTCGCGGGGAACACTGAAGCTTTCTTT	14	NA	TRBV5-6	few	TRBJ1-1
CASSVGPEKKYF	TGTGCCAGCAGTGTGGGACCCGAAAAGAAGTACTTC	12	NA	TRBV12-3/TRBV12-4	NA	TRBJ2-7
CASSGGTGGEQSSGANVLTF	TGTGCCAGCAGTGGCGGGACAGGGGGAGAGCAGAGCTCTGGGGCCAACGTCCTGACTTTC	20	TRBD1	TRBV2	once	TRBJ2-6
CASTGTVLGDYNSPLHF	TGTGCCAGCACCGGGACAGTTCTAGGGGACTATAATTCACCCCTCCACTTT	17	TRBD1	TRBV7-8	few	TRBJ1-6
CASSPLPRDRAYGYTF	TGTGCCAGCAGCCCACTACCCCGGGACAGGGCCTATGGCTACACCTTC	16	TRBD1	TRBV2	once	TRBJ1-2
CAWGSLQGSGTGELFF	TGTGCCTGGGGGTCTCTGCAGGGTTCAGGGACCGGGGAGCTGTTTTTT	16	NA	TRBV30	few	TRBJ2-2
CASSYSDASYEQYF	TGTGCCAGCAGTTACTCGGACGCCTCCTACGAGCAGTACTTC	14	NA	TRBV6-2/TRBV6-3	few	TRBJ2-7
CASSLGPAVRETQYF	TGTGCCAGCAGCTTAGGACCGGCGGTCCGAGAGACCCAGTACTTC	15	NA	TRBV7-6	once	TRBJ2-5
CASSLFREAPEAFF	TGTGCCAGCAGTTTATTCAGGGAAGCCCCTGAAGCTTTCTTT	14	NA	TRBV28	NA	TRBJ1-1
CSASTVYNEQFF	TGCAGTGCCTCGACGGTCTACAATGAGCAGTTCTTC	12	NA	TRBV20-1	NA	TRBJ2-1
CAWSRGIYNEQFF	TGTGCCTGGAGCCGAGGGATCTACAATGAGCAGTTCTTC	13	NA	TRBV30	NA	TRBJ2-1
CASSSAGVAYNEQFF	TGTGCCAGCAGTTCCGCGGGAGTCGCCTACAATGAGCAGTTCTTC	15	TRBD2	TRBV6-5	few	TRBJ2-1
CASRHRTGSVCFF	TGTGCCAGCAGACACAGGACAGGGTCTGTTTGCTTCTTC	13	TRBD1	TRBV2	NA	TRBJ2-1
CASSLRTGTSYEQYF	TGTGCCAGCAGTTTACGGACAGGAACTTCCTACGAGCAGTACTTC	15	TRBD1	TRBV27	few	TRBJ2-7
CASSYGGLAGKSTDTQYF	TGTGCCAGCAGTTACGGAGGGCTAGCGGGGAAGAGCACAGATACGCAGTATTTT	18	TRBD2	TRBV6-5	few	TRBJ2-3
CSARQDREDYTF	TGCAGTGCTAGGCAGGACAGGGAAGACTACACCTTC	12	TRBD1	TRBV20-1	NA	TRBJ1-2
CASSFSWDTEAFF	TGTGCCAGCAGTTTTTCGTGGGACACTGAAGCTTTCTTT	13	NA	TRBV27	NA	TRBJ1-1
CASSPSATTNYGYTF	TGCGCCAGCAGCCCCTCTGCCACGACTAACTATGGCTACACCTTC	15	NA	TRBV5-1	NA	TRBJ1-2
CSAPNRDGTGELFF	TGCAGTGCTCCTAACAGGGACGGCACCGGGGAGCTGTTTTTT	14	NA	TRBV20-1	NA	TRBJ2-2
CASSQEVQKDGILTGELFF	TGTGCCAGCAGCCAAGAAGTTCAAAAGGACGGGATCCTCACCGGGGAGCTGTTTTTT	19	NA	TRBV4-2	few	TRBJ2-2
CASSAEGGTDTEAFF	TGTGCCAGCAGCGCCGAGGGAGGCACGGACACTGAAGCTTTCTTT	15	NA	TRBV9	few	TRBJ1-1
CAISDSGGPVYTQYF	TGTGCCATCAGTGACTCGGGGGGGCCGGTCTATACGCAGTATTTT	15	TRBD2	TRBV10-3	few	TRBJ2-3
CASSSTASSLYEQYF	TGTGCCAGCAGCTCGACAGCCTCCAGCCTCTACGAGCAGTACTTC	15	NA	TRBV12-3/TRBV12-4	many	TRBJ2-7
CASGLFSGRVDNEQFF	TGTGCCAGCGGCCTTTTTAGCGGGAGGGTAGACAATGAGCAGTTCTTC	16	TRBD2	TRBV7-9	few	TRBJ2-1
CASSRGGSYNEQFF	TGTGCCAGCAGCAGGGGAGGCTCCTACAATGAGCAGTTCTTC	14	NA	TRBV12-3/TRBV12-4	many	TRBJ2-1
CASSQDRGFSGANVLTF	TGTGCCAGCAGCCAGGACAGGGGGTTTTCTGGGGCCAACGTCCTGACTTTC	17	TRBD1	TRBV4-2	few	TRBJ2-6